A selection of T cell receptor beta chains follows, all from one sample in a study of synovial regulatory T cells in juvenile arthritis. Profiled with immunoSEQ multiplex PCR; TCRdb holds only in-frame clones, not every one. Its table lists about 10,000 clones. The source material was Treg cells from blood. The receptors stem from a donor younger than 30 with juvenile idiopathic arthritis. Each CDR3 is given with its conserved first and last residue.

CDR3,J,V
CASSSPHRVDQAFF,TRBJ1-1,TRBV27
CASSVNEQYF,TRBJ2-7,TRBV2
CASSKLAGSYEQYF,TRBJ2-7,TRBV7-2
CASSRWNTDTQYF,TRBJ2-3,TRBV5-6
CASTASYGYTF,TRBJ1-2,TRBV6-1
CASSTGLSNTEAFF,TRBJ1-1,TRBV19
CASSLARPFYGYTF,TRBJ1-2,TRBV5-1
CSAGGTDTQYF,TRBJ2-3,TRBV20-1
CASSGTGYIYGYTF,TRBJ1-2,TRBV19
CASSSRGTEAFF,TRBJ1-1,TRBV11-2
CATRTGENSPLHF,TRBJ1-6,TRBV10-3
CASSRTRQGVGEQYF,TRBJ2-7,TRBV5-6
CASSFRRTGAPYGYTF,TRBJ1-2,TRBV5-6
CASSTEAARSVAFF,TRBJ1-1,TRBV4-1
CASSQGRDEQYF,TRBJ2-7,TRBV11-3
CASSPGSGYTF,TRBJ1-2,TRBV4-2
CASRRTSGKNEQFF,TRBJ2-1,TRBV6-1
CASSDGQGASYGYTF,TRBJ1-2,TRBV7-9
CASSFSRARVEYGYTF,TRBJ1-2,TRBV6-5
CASSIAGGVDYGYTF,TRBJ1-2,TRBV19
CASGLNRRPDEAFF,TRBJ1-1,TRBV12-5
CASSETVSYEQYF,TRBJ2-7,TRBV6-1
CASSFGGSLSEQYF,TRBJ2-7,TRBV7-2
CASGWGRVDYNEQFF,TRBJ2-1,TRBV6-1
CASSRTGTGGNNEQFF,TRBJ2-1,TRBV6-6
CASSPGGINYGYTF,TRBJ1-2,TRBV7-9
CASSARGALPVLDTQYF,TRBJ2-3,TRBV11-2
CASSELVTGEWSPLHF,TRBJ1-6,TRBV6-1
CASSRSDRVNTEAFF,TRBJ1-1,TRBV19
CASSIVAGTTDTQYF,TRBJ2-3,TRBV19
CASSPRQGNQPQHF,TRBJ1-5,TRBV6-6
CASGRTREPQHF,TRBJ1-5,TRBV6-5
CASPEGLMNTEAFF,TRBJ1-1,TRBV6-1
CASSFGQGGGNSPLHF,TRBJ1-6,TRBV5-1
CASSLVGHYEQYF,TRBJ2-7,TRBV5-6
CASSLVGRGMETQYF,TRBJ2-5,TRBV11-2
CASSQFGVGGSPYEQYF,TRBJ2-7,TRBV4-1
CASSLVGGAGSSYEQYF,TRBJ2-7,TRBV7-2
CASSEDRKTFF,TRBJ1-1,TRBV6-1
CSARRTEQFF,TRBJ2-1,TRBV20-1